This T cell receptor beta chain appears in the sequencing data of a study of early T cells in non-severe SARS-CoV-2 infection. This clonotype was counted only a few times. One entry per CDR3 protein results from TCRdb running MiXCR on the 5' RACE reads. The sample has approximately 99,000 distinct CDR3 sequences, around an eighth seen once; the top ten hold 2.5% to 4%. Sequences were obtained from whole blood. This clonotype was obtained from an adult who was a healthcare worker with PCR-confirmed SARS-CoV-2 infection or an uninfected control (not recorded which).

CDR3 nucleotide sequence: TGCAGTGCTAGAGATGTTTACACAGGGGCCGCGGGAGCTTTCTTT. Amino acid sequence: CSARDVYTGAAGAFF. This chain joins TRBV20-1 and TRBJ1-1; 7 bases match TRBD1. Per the germline V gene, CDR1 is DFQATT and CDR2 is SNEGSKA (reference sequence). The CDR3 sequence is 15 residues long. The trim removed 0 bases at V and 10 bases at J, leaving 14 bases unmatched.